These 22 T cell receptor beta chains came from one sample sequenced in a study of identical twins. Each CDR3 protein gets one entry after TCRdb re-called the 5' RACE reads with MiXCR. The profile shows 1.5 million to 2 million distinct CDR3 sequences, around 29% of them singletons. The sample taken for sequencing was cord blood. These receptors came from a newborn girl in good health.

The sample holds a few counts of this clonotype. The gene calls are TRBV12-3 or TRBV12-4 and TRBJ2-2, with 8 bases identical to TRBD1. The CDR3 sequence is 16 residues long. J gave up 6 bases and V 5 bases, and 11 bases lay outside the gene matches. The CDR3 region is CASSPGQGRGPGELFF. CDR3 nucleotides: TGTGCCAGCAGTCCCGGACAGGGAAGGGGTCCCGGGGAGCTGTTTTTT.

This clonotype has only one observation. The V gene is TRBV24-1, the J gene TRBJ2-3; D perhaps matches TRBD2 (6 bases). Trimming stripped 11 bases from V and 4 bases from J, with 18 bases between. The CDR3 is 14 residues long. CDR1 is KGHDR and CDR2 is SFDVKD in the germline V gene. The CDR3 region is CANASISSADTQYF. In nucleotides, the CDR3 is TGTGCCAACGCTAGCATATCTAGCGCAGATACGCAGTATTTT.

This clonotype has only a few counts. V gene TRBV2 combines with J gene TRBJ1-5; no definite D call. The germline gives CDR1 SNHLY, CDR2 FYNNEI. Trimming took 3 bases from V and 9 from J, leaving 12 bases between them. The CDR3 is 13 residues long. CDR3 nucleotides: TGTGCCAGCAGTGAGATGGGCAAGGTGCCCCAGCATTTT. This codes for CASSEMGKVPQHF.

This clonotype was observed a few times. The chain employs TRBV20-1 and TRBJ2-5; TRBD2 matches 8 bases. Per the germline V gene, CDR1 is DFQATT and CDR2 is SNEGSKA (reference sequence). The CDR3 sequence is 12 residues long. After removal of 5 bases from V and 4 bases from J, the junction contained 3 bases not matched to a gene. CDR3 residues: CSAAGGLETQYF. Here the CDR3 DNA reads TGCAGTGCTGCGGGGGGACTAGAGACCCAGTACTTC.

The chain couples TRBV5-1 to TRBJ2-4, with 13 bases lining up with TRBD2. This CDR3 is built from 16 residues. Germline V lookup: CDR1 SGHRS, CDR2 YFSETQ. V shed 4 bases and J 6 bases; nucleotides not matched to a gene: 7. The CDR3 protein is CASSVTSGRSGNIQYF. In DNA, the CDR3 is TGCGCCAGCAGCGTGACTAGCGGGAGGTCCGGAAACATTCAGTACTTC. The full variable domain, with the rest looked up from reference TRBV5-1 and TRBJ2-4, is KAGVTQTPRYLIKTRGQQVTLSCSPISGHRSVSWYQQTPGQGLQFLFEYFSETQRNKGNFPGRFSGRQFSNSRSEMNVSTLELGDSALYLCASSVTSGRSGNIQYFGAGTRLSVL.

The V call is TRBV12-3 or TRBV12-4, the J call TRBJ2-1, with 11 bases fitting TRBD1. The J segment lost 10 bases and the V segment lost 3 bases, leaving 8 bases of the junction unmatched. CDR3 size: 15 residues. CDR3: CASSFWDRGAWEQFF. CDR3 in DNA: TGTGCCAGCAGTTTTTGGGACAGGGGGGCTTGGGAGCAGTTCTTC.

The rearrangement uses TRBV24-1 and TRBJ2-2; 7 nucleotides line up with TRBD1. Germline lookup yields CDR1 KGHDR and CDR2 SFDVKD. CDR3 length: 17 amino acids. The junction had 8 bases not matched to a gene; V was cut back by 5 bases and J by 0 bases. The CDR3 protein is CATSGIEQGTNTGELFF. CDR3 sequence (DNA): TGTGCCACCAGTGGGATTGAACAGGGGACGAACACCGGGGAGCTGTTTTTT.

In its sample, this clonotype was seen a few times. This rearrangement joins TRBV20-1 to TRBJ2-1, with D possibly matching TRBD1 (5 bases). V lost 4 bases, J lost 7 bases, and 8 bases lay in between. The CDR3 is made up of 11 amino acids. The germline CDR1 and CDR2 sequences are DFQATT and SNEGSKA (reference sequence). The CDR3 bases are TGCAGTGCTACAGGGCCAAATGAGCAGTTCTTC. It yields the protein CSATGPNEQFF.

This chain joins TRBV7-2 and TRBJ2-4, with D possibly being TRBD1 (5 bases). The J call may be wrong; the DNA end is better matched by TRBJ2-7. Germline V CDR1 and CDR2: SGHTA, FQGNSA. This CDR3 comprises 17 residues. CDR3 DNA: TGTGCCAGCAGCAGGACAAGGGGTACCATACCCTCCTACGAGCAGTACTTC. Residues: CASSRTRGTIPSYEQYF.

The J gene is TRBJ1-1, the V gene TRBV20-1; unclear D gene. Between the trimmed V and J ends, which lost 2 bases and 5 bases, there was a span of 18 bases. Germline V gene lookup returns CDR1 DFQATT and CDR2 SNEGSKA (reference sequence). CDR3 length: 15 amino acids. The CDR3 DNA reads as TGCAGTGCTAGAATCCCAGGCGCCCTGAGTACTGAAGCTTTCTTT. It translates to CSARIPGALSTEAFF.

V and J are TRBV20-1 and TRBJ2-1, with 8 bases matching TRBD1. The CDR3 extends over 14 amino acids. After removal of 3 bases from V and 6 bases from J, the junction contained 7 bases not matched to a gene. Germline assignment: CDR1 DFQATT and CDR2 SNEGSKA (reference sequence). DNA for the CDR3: TGCAGTGCTAGCCGGGACAGGATTCCCAATGAGCAGTTCTTC. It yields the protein CSASRDRIPNEQFF.

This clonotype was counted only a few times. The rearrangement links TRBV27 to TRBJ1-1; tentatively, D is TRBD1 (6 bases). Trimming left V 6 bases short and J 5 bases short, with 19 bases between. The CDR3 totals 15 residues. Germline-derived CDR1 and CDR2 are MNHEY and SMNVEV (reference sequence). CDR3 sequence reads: CASSIPRGIRTEAFF. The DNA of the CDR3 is TGTGCCAGCAGCATACCCAGGGGAATTAGGACTGAAGCTTTCTTT.

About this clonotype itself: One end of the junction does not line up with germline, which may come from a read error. CDR3: CASSDRVGRSPPHF. For the CDR3, the DNA is TGCGCCAGCAGCGACAGGGTGGGGAGATCACCCCCCCACTTT. The J gene is TRBJ1-6, the V gene TRBV5-1; 7 positions match TRBD1. The germline CDR1 and CDR2 sequences are SGHRS and YFSETQ. The CDR3 sequence is 14 residues long.

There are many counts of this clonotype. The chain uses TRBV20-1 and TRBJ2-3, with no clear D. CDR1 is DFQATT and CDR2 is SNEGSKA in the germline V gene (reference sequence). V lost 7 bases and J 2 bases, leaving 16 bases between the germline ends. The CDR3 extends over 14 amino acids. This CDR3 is CSVQSQSYTDTQYF. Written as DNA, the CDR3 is TGCAGTGTCCAGTCACAGTCGTACACAGATACGCAGTATTTT.

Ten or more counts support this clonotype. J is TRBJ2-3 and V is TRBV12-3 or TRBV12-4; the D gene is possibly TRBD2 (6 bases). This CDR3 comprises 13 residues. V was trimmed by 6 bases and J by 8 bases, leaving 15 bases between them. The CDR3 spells CASSRTKIRTQYF. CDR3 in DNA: TGTGCCAGCAGCCGGACTAAAATACGTACGCAGTATTTT.

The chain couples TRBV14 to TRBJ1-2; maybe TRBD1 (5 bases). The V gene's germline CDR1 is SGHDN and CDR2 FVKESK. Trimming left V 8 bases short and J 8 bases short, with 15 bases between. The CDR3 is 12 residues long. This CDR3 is CASSGTPSGYTF. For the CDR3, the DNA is TGTGCCAGCTCCGGGACTCCCAGCGGCTACACCTTC. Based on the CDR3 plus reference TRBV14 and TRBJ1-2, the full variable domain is EAGVTQFPSHSVIEKGQTVTLRCDPISGHDNLYWYRRVMGKEIKFLLHFVKESKQDESGMPNNRFLAERTGGTYSTLKVQPAELEDSGVYFCASSGTPSGYTFGSGTRLTVV.

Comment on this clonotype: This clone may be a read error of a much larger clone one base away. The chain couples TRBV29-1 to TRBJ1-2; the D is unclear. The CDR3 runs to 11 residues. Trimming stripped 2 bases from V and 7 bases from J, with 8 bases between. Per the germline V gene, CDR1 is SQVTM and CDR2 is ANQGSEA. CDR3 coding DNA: TGCAGCGTTGAAAGGGAGTGTGGCTACACCTTC. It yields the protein CSVERECGYTF.

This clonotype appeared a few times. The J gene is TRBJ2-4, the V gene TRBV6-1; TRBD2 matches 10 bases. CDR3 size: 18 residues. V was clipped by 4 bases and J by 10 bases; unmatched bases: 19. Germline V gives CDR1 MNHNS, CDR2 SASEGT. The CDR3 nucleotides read TGTGCCAGCAGTGCATTACGTACTAGCGGGGCCCTCCTGGAGATTCAGTACTTC. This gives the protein CASSALRTSGALLEIQYF.

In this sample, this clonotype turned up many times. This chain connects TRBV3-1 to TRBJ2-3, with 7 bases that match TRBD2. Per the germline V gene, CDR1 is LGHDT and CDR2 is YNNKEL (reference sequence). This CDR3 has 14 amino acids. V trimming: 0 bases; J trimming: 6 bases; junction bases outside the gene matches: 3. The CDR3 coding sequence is TGTGCCAGCAGCCAAGATCGGACTAGTGATACGCAGTATTTT. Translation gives CASSQDRTSDTQYF.

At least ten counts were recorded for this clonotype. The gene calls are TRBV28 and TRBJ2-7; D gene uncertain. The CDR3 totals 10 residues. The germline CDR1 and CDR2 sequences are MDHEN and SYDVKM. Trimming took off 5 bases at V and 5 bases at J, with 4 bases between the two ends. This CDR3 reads CASSGNEQYF. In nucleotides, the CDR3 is TGTGCCAGCAGTGGAAACGAGCAGTACTTC.

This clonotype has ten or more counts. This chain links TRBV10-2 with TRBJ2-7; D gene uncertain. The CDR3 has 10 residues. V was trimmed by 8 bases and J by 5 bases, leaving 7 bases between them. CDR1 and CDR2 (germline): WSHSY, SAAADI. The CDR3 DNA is TGCGCCAGCCGGAGTAACGAGCAGTACTTC. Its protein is CASRSNEQYF.

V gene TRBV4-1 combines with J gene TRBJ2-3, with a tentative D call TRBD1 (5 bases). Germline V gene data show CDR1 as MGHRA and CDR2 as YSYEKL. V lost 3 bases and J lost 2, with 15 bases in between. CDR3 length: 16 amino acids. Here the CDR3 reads CASSHSKTEYTDTQYF. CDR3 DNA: TGCGCCAGCAGCCATTCAAAGACAGAATACACAGATACGCAGTATTTT.